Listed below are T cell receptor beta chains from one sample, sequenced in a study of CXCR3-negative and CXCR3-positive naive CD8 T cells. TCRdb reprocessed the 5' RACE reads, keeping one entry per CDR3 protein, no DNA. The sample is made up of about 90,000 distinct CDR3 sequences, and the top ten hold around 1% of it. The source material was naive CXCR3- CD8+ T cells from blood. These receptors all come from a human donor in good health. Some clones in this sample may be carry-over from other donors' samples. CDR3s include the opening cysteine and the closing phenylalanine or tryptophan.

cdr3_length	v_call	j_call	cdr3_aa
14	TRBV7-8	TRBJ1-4	CASSPSAGGEKLFF
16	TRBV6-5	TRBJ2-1	CASSYTDTSSYNEQFF
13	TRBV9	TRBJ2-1	CASSVVSYNEQLF
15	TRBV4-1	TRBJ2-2	CASSQDRAEAGELFF
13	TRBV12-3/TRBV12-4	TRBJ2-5	CASSFSGYETQYF
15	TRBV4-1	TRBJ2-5	CASSQAAGGEETQYF
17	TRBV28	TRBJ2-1	CASRTSGGSPSYNEQFF
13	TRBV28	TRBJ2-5	CASSFRDGETQYF
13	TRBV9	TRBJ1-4	CASSVDGGGELFF
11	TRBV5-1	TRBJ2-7	CASSLDYEQYF
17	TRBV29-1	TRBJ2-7	CSVEHPGRDRGPYEQYF
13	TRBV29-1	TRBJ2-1	CSDGGVTYNEQFF
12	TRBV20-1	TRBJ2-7	CSARILTYEQYF
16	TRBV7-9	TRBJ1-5	CASSLGWTGEDQPQHF
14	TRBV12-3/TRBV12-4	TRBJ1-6	CASRLGLRGPPLHF
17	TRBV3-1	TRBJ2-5	CASSQVQGSGPQETQYF
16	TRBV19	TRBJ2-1	CASRPGLAGRYNEQFF